The 21 T cell receptor beta chains below come from one sample, sequenced in a study of blood T cell repertoires in COVID-19. Here immunoSEQ multiplex PCR was the method, and the copy in TCRdb shows in-frame clones only, minus some. The sample records 30,000 to 40,000 clones, roughly four fifths being singletons. Specimen: peripheral blood. Receptor source: a man at least 80 years old with active or convalescent COVID-19.

The gene calls are TRBV11-3 and TRBJ2-7, with a weak D call TRBD1 (5 bases). The CDR3 sequence is 14 residues long. Germline CDR1 is SGHNT and CDR2 is YENEEA. Trimming pared 1 base from V and 1 base from J, leaving 8 bases between. CDR3 nucleotides: TGTGCCAGCAGCTTAGGCAGGGCTTCCTACGAGCAGTACTTC. This codes for CASSLGRASYEQYF.

The chain combines TRBV24-1 with TRBJ2-7; TRBD2 is a possible D gene (6 bases). CDR3 length equals 14 residues. The V gene lost 2 bases and the J gene lost 8 bases, with 15 bases spanning the gap. The V gene's germline CDR1 is KGHDR and CDR2 SFDVKD. The CDR3 is CATSDSSGPPKQYF. The CDR3 DNA reads as TGTGCCACCAGTGATTCCAGCGGGCCTCCCAAGCAGTACTTC.

This chain's CDR3 is CASTASDRGRLEAFF. The CDR3 region has the DNA TGCGCCAGCACAGCTTCGGACAGGGGGAGGTTAGAAGCTTTCTTT. The V and J genes are TRBV5-1 and TRBJ1-1; 10 bases line up with TRBD1. The CDR3 loop spans 15 amino acids. V dropped 6 bases and J dropped 8; count of bases not matched to a gene: 13. In germline, CDR1 is SGHRS, CDR2 YFSETQ.

A few counts support this clone. This chain joins TRBV7-2 and TRBJ2-7; 9 bases line up with TRBD2. CDR3 length: 16 amino acids. From germline, CDR1 is SGHTA and CDR2 FQGNSA. V lost 1 base to trimming and J lost 2 bases; unmatched junction nucleotides: 6. The CDR3 loop reads CASSLVAAGGPYEQYF. The DNA of the CDR3 is TGTGCCAGCAGCTTAGTGGCTGCGGGAGGGCCCTACGAGCAGTACTTC.

The V gene is TRBV5-1, the J gene TRBJ2-3; D ambiguous. Germline V gene sequence: CDR1 SGHRS, CDR2 YFSETQ. The ends were cut back, 4 bases at V and 5 bases at J, with 8 bases in the middle. The CDR3 has 12 amino acids. Written as DNA, the CDR3 is TGCGCCAGCAGCCTTCACGGAGATACGCAGTATTTT. Translated: CASSLHGDTQYF.

The chain has TRBV3-1 (or the pseudogene TRBV3-2) and TRBJ1-4, with D uncertain. The ends were cut back, 0 bases at V and 4 bases at J, with 9 bases in the middle. The CDR3 loop spans 15 amino acids. From germline, CDR1 is LGHDT and CDR2 YNNKEL (reference sequence). CDR3 in amino acids: CASSQDGQDNEKLFF. The CDR3 DNA reads TGTGCCAGCAGCCAAGATGGGCAGGATAATGAAAAACTGTTTTTT.

Only one count was recorded for this clone. This chain uses TRBV30 with TRBJ2-3; D perhaps matches TRBD2 (6 bases). Deletions cut 0 bases from V and 2 bases from J, with 12 bases between. CDR1 and CDR2 (germline): GTSNPN, SVGIG (reference sequence). The CDR3 totals 15 residues. CDR3 protein: CAWSVKTDYTDTQYF. CDR3 sequence (DNA): TGTGCCTGGAGTGTAAAGACGGACTACACAGATACGCAGTATTTT.

V usage is TRBV24-1 and J usage is TRBJ2-5, with 7 positions matching TRBD2. CDR3 size: 16 residues. In germline, CDR1 is KGHDR, CDR2 SFDVKD. Trimming cost V 1 base and J 2 bases; bases outside gene matches: 6. The CDR3 sequence: CATSDFSSSGQETQYF. CDR3 nucleotide sequence: TGTGCCACCAGTGATTTCTCGTCTAGCGGACAAGAGACCCAGTACTTC.

The chain links TRBV7-3 to TRBJ2-3; 9 bases are shared with TRBD1. The CDR3 is 14 amino acids. Germline CDR1 SGHTA, CDR2 FQGTGA. The ends lost 5 bases at V and 4 bases at J; junction bases unmatched: 4. DNA for the CDR3: TGTGCCAGCAGCCGGGGACAGGGCGCAGATACGCAGTATTTT. Protein product: CASSRGQGADTQYF.

This chain connects TRBV2 to TRBJ1-4, with no clear D. V was pared by 8 bases and J by 8 bases, with 12 bases between. This CDR3 comprises 12 residues. Per germline, CDR1 SNHLY and CDR2 FYNNEI. Here the CDR3 reads CASYTGVEKLFF. The CDR3 DNA is TGTGCCAGCTATACGGGAGTCGAAAAACTGTTTTTT.

The V gene is TRBV2, the J gene TRBJ2-3; tentative D call: TRBD2 (5 bases). The CDR3 totals 14 residues. The germline V gene has CDR1 SNHLY and CDR2 FYNNEI. V was shortened by 0 bases and J by 1 base, with 5 bases between the two germline ends. Here the CDR3 DNA reads TGTGCCAGCAGTGAAGCTAGCGGCACAGATACGCAGTATTTT. Amino acid sequence: CASSEASGTDTQYF.

The rearrangement joins TRBV29-1 to TRBJ2-7, with 8 bases aligning to TRBD1. CDR3 length: 14 residues. J lost 1 base, V lost 4 bases, and 6 bases had no gene match. Germline V lookup: CDR1 SQVTM, CDR2 ANQGSEA. CDR3 DNA: TGCAGCGTTGCTACAGGGGGAAGTTCCTACGAGCAGTACTTC. It specifies CSVATGGSSYEQYF.

The rearrangement uses TRBV27 and TRBJ2-2; 7 nucleotides align to TRBD2. V was pared by 5 bases and J by 4 bases, with 10 bases of the junction left unmatched. The CDR3 consists of 16 residues. CDR1 and CDR2 from the germline V gene are MNHEY and SMNVEV (reference sequence). CDR3 in DNA: TGTGCCAGCAGTCCTCTCAGCGGGATGCCCACCGGGGAGCTGTTTTTT. As protein: CASSPLSGMPTGELFF.

The rearrangement links TRBV9 to TRBJ2-1, with TRBD2 matching over 14 bases. The V and J ends lost 1 base and 6 bases, in that order; junction bases with no gene match: 9. CDR1 and CDR2 (germline): SGDLS, YYNGEE. This CDR3 has 18 residues. CDR3 nucleotide sequence: TGTGCCAGCAGCGTATACTCGGGACTAGCGGGAGTTGGCAATGAGCAGTTCTTC. This codes for CASSVYSGLAGVGNEQFF.

CDR3 sequence reads: CASSLSGSGNTEAFF. CDR3 nucleotide sequence: TGCGCCAGCAGCTTGAGTGGGAGCGGGAACACTGAAGCTTTCTTT. The chain links TRBV5-1 to TRBJ1-1; no clear D. This CDR3 has 15 residues. In germline, CDR1 is SGHRS, CDR2 YFSETQ. V dropped 1 base and J dropped 1 base, with 11 bases sitting between them.

The V call is TRBV29-1, the J call TRBJ1-1, with D maybe TRBD1 (6 bases). Between the trimmed V and J ends, which lost 5 bases and 0 bases, there was a span of 10 bases. The V gene's germline CDR1 is SQVTM and CDR2 ANQGSEA. This CDR3 spans 13 amino acids. CDR3 DNA: TGCAGCGTTCGGACAGATCTGAACACTGAAGCTTTCTTT. Its protein is CSVRTDLNTEAFF.

The chain combines TRBV4-1 with TRBJ2-5; D is perhaps TRBD2 (5 bases). This CDR3 has 15 residues. Trimming left V 0 bases short and J 5 bases short, with 13 bases between. Germline lookup yields CDR1 MGHRA and CDR2 YSYEKL. CDR3: CASSQDPTRVETQYF. The CDR3 coding sequence is TGCGCCAGCAGCCAAGACCCCACGAGGGTGGAGACCCAGTACTTC.

The chain couples TRBV5-1 to TRBJ1-1, with D unclear. In germline, CDR1 is SGHRS, CDR2 YFSETQ. The V gene lost 0 bases and the J gene lost 3 bases, with 12 bases spanning the gap. CDR3 length equals 15 residues. CDR3 loop: CASSLGWGDDTEAFF. In DNA form, the CDR3 reads TGCGCCAGCAGCTTGGGTTGGGGAGATGACACTGAAGCTTTCTTT.

The V and J genes are TRBV6-5 and TRBJ1-1, with D hard to call. Germline values: CDR1 MNHEY, CDR2 SVGAGI. The CDR3 totals 12 residues. The germline V and J ends were trimmed by 8 bases and 6 bases, with 13 bases remaining between them. In DNA form, the CDR3 reads TGTGCCAGCGGCACCCTGGTCCCTGAAGCTTTCTTT. Residues: CASGTLVPEAFF.

The chain carries TRBV25-1 and TRBJ2-7, with D unresolved. V gave up 5 bases and J gave up 4 bases, with 6 bases separating them. The CDR3 runs to 11 residues. CDR1 is MGHDK and CDR2 is SYGVNS in the germline V gene. The chain's CDR3 is CASSSLYEQYF. The CDR3 DNA reads TGTGCCAGCAGTTCACTATACGAGCAGTACTTC.

This clone has only a few counts. The rearrangement joins TRBV5-1 to TRBJ2-1, with 8 bases fitting TRBD2. This CDR3 has 15 residues. With V trimmed by 4 bases and J by 7 bases, 10 bases remained unmatched. Germline loops: CDR1 SGHRS, CDR2 YFSETQ. CDR3 protein: CASSHSGKAGNEQFF. As DNA, the CDR3 is TGCGCCAGCAGCCATAGCGGGAAGGCGGGGAATGAGCAGTTCTTC.